This T cell receptor beta chain comes out of a study of T cells in women clearing cervical HPV infection. CDR3 length equals 13 residues. The germline V gene encodes CDR1 SEHNR and CDR2 FQNEAQ (reference sequence). Trimming shortened V by 5 bases and J by 0 bases, and 7 bases separated the two germline ends. The repertoire was sequenced with immunoSEQ multiplex PCR; TCRdb's copy has only in-frame clones and lacks some. Its clone listing holds roughly 15,000 clones. To note about this clone: The read is 3 residues too short to cover the CDR3 end, so that end is filled in from the germline J gene.

This sequence was found in a woman aged 18-70 years with a cervical HPV16 infection that either progressed to CIN3+ or cleared (not recorded which). The V and J genes are TRBV7-9 and TRBJ1-1, with D unresolved. The sequencing sample was made of blood buffy coat. The part of the CDR3 DNA that was read is TGTGCCAGCAGCGCGAAAGTGAACACTGAA. Translated: CASSAKVNTE. The entire CDR3 is CASSAKVNTEAFF.